These T cell receptor beta chains were read from a single sample in a study of blood T cell repertoires in COVID-19. Produced via immunoSEQ multiplex PCR; TCRdb's table is partial and in-frame only. This sample carries some 150,000 clones, approximately 82% of them seen once, and the ten largest clones take 13% to 15%. Sequenced material: PBMCs or T cells enriched from blood (not recorded which). The receptors were sampled from a man in his fifties or sixties who had recovered from COVID-19. Both conserved end residues are part of each CDR3. The order of the fields is V gene, J gene, D gene, clone size, CDR3 protein, CDR3 DNA. A D gene is named only where the DNA matches it firmly. Clone size is shown for a subset of rows, as once, few, many or a class of expanded clone.

>TRBV2|TRBJ1-1|NA|NA
CASSEGVRRDTEAFF
TGTGCCAGCAGTGAAGGTGTCAGGAGGGACACTGAAGCTTTCTTT
>TRBV9|TRBJ1-2|NA|once
CASSPQSAVGSYGYTF
TGTGCCAGCAGCCCTCAAAGTGCGGTTGGAAGCTATGGCTACACCTTC
>TRBV5-6|TRBJ2-3|TRBD2|NA
CASSSLRGGGNTQYF
TGTGCCAGCAGCTCTTTGCGCGGGGGTGGGAATACGCAGTATTTT
>TRBV20-1|TRBJ1-1|NA|NA
CSARSDSEAFF
TGCAGTGCTAGATCAGACAGTGAAGCTTTCTTT
>TRBV18|TRBJ1-6|TRBD1|NA
CASSPNTGDNSPLHF
TGTGCCAGCTCACCAAACACAGGGGATAATTCACCCCTCCACTTT
>TRBV5-4|TRBJ2-1|TRBD1|NA
CASSLRSTGDNEQFF
TGTGCCAGCAGCTTGAGGTCGACAGGGGACAATGAGCAGTTCTTC
>TRBV20-1|TRBJ1-5|NA|NA
CSASGRQPQHF
TGCAGTGCTAGCGGGAGGCAGCCCCAGCATTTT
>TRBV28|TRBJ1-5|TRBD1|few
CASSSGQEYQPQHF
TGTGCCAGCAGTTCCGGACAGGAATATCAGCCCCAGCATTTT
>TRBV19|TRBJ1-2|NA|NA
CASNVDSFYGYTF
TGTGCCAGTAATGTCGACAGTTTCTATGGCTACACCTTC
>TRBV19|TRBJ1-6|NA|few
CATKPPGDGSPLHF
TGTGCCACCAAGCCCCCCGGGGATGGTTCACCCCTCCACTTT
>TRBV29-1|TRBJ1-5|NA|NA
CSVGQGGQPQHF
TGCAGCGTTGGGCAGGGCGGTCAGCCCCAGCATTTT
>TRBV5-1|TRBJ2-3|NA|once
CASSSQQGGTDTQYF
TGCGCCAGCAGCTCTCAACAGGGCGGCACAGATACGCAGTATTTT
>TRBV2|TRBJ1-1|NA|NA
CASSTEKLSTEAFF
TGTGCCAGCAGCACAGAGAAGCTTAGCACTGAAGCTTTCTTT
>TRBV5-8|TRBJ1-4|TRBD1|NA
CASSTGQGSLFGNEKLFF
TGTGCCAGCAGCACCGGACAGGGTAGCCTTTTTGGGAATGAAAAACTGTTTTTT
>TRBV5-6|TRBJ2-3|TRBD1|many
CASSLGGQEEDTQYF
TGTGCCAGCAGCTTGGGTGGACAGGAGGAAGATACGCAGTATTTT
>TRBV30|TRBJ2-3|TRBD2|NA
CAWSAPGGGLSTDTQYF
TGTGCCTGGAGCGCCCCGGGCGGGGGTCTAAGTACAGATACGCAGTATTTT
>TRBV5-1|TRBJ1-2|TRBD1|NA
CASSGTGPRDGYTF
TGCGCCAGCAGCGGGACAGGGCCCCGCGATGGCTACACCTTC